The source of this T cell receptor beta chain is a study of CD8+ T cells in alopecia areata. Turning to the study itself: Treatment with tofacitinib (6 to 18 months) was followed by 6 months off drug. Study-level points and caveats: When scalp samples are sequenced, resident alphabeta T cells of normal skin are also captured.

Of note for this clone: Its target is unknown.

CDR1 and CDR2 from the germline V gene are MGHRA and YSYEKL. This CDR3 has 13 amino acids. V was trimmed by 0 bases and J by 9 bases, leaving 11 bases between them. Extracted RNA was reverse transcribed, and the resulting cDNA served as sequencing template. The table came from immunoSEQ multiplex PCR; TCRdb's copy has only in-frame clones and leaves some out. The data show more than 100,000 clones, 50% to 60% seen once. Samples from alopecia areata patients were lesional scalp punch biopsies and peripheral blood. This clonotype originated in a human donor with alopecia areata. Sample: CD4+ T cells sorted from blood, taken at week 0. The chain combines TRBV4-1 with TRBJ2-5, with no clear D. The CDR3 sequence is CASSQDYSSSQYF. The CDR3 bases are TGCGCCAGCAGCCAAGACTACAGTAGTTCCCAGTACTTC.